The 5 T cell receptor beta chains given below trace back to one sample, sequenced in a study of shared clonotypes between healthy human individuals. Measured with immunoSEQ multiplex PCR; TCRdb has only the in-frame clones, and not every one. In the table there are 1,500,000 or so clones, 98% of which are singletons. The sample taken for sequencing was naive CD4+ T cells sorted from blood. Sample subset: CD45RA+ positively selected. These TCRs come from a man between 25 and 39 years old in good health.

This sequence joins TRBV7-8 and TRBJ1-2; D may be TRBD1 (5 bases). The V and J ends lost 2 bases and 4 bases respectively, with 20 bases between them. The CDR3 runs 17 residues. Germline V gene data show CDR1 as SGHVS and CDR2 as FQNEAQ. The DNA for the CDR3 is TGTGCCAGCAGCTTAAGTTTGATTAGGGGATCCGGCTATGGCTACACCTTC. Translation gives CASSLSLIRGSGYGYTF.

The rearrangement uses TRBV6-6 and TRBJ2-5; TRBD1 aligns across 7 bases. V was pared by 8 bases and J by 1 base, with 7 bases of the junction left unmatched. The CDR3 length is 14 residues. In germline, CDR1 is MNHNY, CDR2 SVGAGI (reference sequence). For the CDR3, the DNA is TGTGCCAGCCGACAGGGTGTAAGCCAAGAGACCCAGTACTTC. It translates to CASRQGVSQETQYF.

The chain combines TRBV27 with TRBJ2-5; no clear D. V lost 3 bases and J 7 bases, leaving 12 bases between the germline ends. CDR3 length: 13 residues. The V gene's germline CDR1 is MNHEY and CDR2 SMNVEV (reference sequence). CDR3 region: CASSFRNRATQYF. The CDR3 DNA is TGTGCCAGCAGTTTTCGAAATCGGGCGACCCAGTACTTC.

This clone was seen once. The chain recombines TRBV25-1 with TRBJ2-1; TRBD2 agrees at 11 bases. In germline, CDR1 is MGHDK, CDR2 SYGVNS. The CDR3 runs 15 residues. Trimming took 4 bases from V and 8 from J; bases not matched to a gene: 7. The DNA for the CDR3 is TGTGCCAGCAGTGGGCTAGCGGGAGGTTGGTATGAGCAGTTCTTC. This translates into CASSGLAGGWYEQFF.

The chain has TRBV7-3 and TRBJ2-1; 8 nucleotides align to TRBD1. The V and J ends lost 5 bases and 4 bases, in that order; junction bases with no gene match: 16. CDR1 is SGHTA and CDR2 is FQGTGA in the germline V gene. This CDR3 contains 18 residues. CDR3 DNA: TGTGCCAGCAGCGACCCCGGACAGGGCCCCGCCGCATACAATGAGCAGTTCTTC. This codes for CASSDPGQGPAAYNEQFF.